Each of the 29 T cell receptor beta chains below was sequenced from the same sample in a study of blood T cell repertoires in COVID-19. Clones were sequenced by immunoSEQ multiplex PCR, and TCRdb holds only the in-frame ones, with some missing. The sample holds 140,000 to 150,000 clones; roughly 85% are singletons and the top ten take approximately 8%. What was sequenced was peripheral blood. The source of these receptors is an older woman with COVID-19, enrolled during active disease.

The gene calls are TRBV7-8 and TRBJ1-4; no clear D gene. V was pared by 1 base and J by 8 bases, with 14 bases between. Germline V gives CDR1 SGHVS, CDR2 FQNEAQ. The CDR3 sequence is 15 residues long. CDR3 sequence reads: CASSLGGEGGEKLFF. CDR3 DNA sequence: TGTGCCAGCAGCTTAGGTGGGGAGGGAGGAGAAAAACTGTTTTTT.

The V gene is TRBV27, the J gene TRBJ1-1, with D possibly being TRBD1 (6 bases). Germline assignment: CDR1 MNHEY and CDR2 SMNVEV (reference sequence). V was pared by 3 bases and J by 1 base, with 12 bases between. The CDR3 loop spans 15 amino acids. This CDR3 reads CASSFGGGANTEAFF. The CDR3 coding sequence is TGTGCCAGCAGTTTTGGCGGGGGGGCGAACACTGAAGCTTTCTTT.

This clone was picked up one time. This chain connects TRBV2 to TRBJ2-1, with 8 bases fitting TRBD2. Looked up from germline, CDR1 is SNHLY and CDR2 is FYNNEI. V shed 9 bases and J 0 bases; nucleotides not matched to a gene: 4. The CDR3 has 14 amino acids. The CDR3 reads CASLRGDSYNEQFF. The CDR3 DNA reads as TGTGCCAGTCTGCGGGGGGACTCCTACAATGAGCAGTTCTTC.

CDR3 coding DNA: TGCGCCAGCAGCCAAGATGTGCCAGGTGAAGCTTTCTTT. Translated: CASSQDVPGEAFF. V gene TRBV4-3 combines with J gene TRBJ1-1; no clear D. The CDR3 is made up of 13 amino acids. From germline, CDR1 is LGHNA and CDR2 YSLEER. Trimming cost V 0 bases and J 7 bases, with 9 bases left between them.

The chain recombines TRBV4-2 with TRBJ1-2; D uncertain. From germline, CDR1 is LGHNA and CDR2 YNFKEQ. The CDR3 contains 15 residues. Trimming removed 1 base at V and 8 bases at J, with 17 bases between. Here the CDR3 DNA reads TGTGCCAGCAGCCAAGGGCAGCGAGGCGCGGAAGGCTACACCTTC. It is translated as CASSQGQRGAEGYTF.

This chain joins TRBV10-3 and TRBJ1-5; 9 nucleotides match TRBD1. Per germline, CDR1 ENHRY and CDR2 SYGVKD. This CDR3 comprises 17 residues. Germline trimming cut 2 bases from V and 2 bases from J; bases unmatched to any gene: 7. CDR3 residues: CAISEPRQGEGNQPQHF. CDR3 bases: TGTGCCATCAGTGAGCCTAGACAGGGGGAAGGCAATCAGCCCCAGCATTTT.

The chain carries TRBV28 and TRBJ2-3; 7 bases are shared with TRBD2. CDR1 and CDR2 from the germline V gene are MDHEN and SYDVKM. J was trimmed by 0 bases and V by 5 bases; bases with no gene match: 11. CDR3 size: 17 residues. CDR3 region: CASSPPGGGTSTDTQYF. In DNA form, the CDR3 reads TGTGCCAGCAGTCCTCCGGGGGGAGGGACTAGCACAGATACGCAGTATTTT.

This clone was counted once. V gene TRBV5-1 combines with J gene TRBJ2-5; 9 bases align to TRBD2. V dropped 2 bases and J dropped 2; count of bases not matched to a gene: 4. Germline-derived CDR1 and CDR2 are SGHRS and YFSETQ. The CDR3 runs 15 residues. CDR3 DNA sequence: TGCGCCAGCAGCTTCGCTAGCGGGGAACAAGAGACCCAGTACTTC. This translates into CASSFASGEQETQYF.

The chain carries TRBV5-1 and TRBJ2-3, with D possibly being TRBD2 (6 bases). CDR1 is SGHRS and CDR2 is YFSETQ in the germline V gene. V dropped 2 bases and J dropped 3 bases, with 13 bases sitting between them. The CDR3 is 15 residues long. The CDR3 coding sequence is TGCGCCAGCAGCTTTACGGGGGTCGGGACAGATACGCAGTATTTT. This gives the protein CASSFTGVGTDTQYF.

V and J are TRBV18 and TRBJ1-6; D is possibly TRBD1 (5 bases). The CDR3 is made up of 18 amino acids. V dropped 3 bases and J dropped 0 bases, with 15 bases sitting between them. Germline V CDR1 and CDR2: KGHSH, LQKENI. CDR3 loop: CASSPRDSRFSYNSPLHF. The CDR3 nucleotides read TGTGCCAGCTCACCGAGGGACTCGCGATTCTCCTATAATTCACCCCTCCACTTT.

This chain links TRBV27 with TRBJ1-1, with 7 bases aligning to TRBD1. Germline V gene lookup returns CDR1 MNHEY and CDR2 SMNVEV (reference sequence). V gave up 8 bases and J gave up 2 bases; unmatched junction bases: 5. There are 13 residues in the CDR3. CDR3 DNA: TGTGCCAGCCGAGGGGGCCGTAACACTGAAGCTTTCTTT. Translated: CASRGGRNTEAFF.

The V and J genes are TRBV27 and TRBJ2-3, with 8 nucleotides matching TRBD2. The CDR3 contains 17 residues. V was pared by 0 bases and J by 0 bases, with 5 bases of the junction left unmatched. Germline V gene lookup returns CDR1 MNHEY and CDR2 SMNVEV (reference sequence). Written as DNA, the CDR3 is TGTGCCAGCAGTTTATCCGGGGGGGGCCCTAGCACAGATACGCAGTATTTT. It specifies CASSLSGGGPSTDTQYF.

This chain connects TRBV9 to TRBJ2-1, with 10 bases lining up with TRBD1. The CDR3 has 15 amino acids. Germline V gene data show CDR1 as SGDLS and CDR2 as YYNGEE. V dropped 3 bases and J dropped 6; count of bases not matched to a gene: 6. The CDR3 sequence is CASSAGTGVINEQFF. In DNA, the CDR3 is TGTGCCAGCAGCGCCGGGACAGGGGTCATCAATGAGCAGTTCTTC.

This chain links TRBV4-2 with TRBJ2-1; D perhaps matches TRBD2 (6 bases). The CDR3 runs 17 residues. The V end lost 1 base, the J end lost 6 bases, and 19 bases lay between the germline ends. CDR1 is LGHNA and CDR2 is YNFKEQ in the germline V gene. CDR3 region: CASSQGRAPSRSNEQFF. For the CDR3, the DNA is TGTGCCAGCAGCCAAGGGAGGGCCCCTTCTCGTAGCAATGAGCAGTTCTTC.

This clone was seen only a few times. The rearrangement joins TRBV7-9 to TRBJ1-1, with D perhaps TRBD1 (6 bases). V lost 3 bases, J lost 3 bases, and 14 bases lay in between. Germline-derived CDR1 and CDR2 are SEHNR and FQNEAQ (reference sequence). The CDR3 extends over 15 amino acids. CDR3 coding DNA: TGTGCCAGCAGCTTCATGGACAGTGGGGACACTGAAGCTTTCTTT. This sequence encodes CASSFMDSGDTEAFF.

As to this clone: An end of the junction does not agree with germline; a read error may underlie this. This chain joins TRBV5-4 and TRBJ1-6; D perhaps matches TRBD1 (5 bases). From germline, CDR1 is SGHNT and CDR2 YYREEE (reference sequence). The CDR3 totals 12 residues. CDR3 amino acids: CTSSRSGGPLHF. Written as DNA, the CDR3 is TGTACCAGCAGCAGGAGCGGGGGACCCCTCCACTTT.

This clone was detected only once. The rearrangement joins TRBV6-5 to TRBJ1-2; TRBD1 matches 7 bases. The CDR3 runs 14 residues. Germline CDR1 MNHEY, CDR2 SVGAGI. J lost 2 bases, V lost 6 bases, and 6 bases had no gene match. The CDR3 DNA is TGTGCCAGCAGGCGGCAACAGGGGAACTATGGCTACACCTTC. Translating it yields CASRRQQGNYGYTF.

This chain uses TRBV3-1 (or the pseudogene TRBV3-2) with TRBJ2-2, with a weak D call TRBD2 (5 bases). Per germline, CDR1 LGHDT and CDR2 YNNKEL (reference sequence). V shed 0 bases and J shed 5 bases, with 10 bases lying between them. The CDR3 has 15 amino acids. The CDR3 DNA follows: TGTGCCAGCAGCCAAGATCTACCGGGGACCGGGGAGCTGTTTTTT. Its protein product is CASSQDLPGTGELFF.

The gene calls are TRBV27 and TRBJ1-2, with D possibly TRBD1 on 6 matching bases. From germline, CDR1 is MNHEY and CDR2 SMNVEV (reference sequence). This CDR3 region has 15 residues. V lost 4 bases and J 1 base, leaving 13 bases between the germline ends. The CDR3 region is CASSSRTADNYGYTF. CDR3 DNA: TGTGCCAGCAGTTCCCGGACAGCCGATAACTATGGCTACACCTTC.

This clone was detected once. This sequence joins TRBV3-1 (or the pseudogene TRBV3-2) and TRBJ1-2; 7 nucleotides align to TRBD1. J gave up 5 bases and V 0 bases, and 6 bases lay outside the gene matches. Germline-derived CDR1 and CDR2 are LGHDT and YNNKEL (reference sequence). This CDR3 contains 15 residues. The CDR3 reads CASSQERQGPYGYTF. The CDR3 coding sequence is TGTGCCAGCAGCCAAGAACGACAGGGCCCTTATGGCTACACCTTC.

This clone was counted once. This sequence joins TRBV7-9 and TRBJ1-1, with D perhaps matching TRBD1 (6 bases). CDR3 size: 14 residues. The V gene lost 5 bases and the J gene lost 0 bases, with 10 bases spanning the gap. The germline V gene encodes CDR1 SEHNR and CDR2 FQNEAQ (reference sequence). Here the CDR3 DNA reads TGTGCCAGCAGCCCCCGGACAGTGAACACTGAAGCTTTCTTT. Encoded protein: CASSPRTVNTEAFF.

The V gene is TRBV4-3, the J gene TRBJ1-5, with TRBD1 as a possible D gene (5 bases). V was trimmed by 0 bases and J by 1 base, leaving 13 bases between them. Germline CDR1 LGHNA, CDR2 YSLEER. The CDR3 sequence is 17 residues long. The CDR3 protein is CASSQDTGGRSNQPQHF. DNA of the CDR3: TGCGCCAGCAGCCAAGATACGGGGGGTCGGAGCAATCAGCCCCAGCATTTT.

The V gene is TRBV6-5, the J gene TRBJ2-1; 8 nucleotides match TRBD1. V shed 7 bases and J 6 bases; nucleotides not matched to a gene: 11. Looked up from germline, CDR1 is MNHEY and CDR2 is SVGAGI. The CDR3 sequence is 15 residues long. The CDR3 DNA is TGTGCCAGCAAGCCAAGACAGGGGCATCCCAATGAGCAGTTCTTC. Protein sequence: CASKPRQGHPNEQFF.

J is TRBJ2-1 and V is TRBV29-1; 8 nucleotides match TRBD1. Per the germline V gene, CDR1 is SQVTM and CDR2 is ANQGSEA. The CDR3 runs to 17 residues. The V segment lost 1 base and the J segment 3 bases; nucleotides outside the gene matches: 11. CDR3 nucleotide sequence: TGCAGCGTTGAAGGTGGGTTTCGGACAGGGATCTACAATGAGCAGTTCTTC. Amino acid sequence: CSVEGGFRTGIYNEQFF.

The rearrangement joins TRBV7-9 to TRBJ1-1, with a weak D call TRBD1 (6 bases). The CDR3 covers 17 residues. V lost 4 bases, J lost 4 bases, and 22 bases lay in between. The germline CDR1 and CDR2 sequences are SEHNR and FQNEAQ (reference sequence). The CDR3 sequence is CASSSEGTHIRGTEAFF. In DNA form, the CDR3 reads TGTGCCAGCAGCTCAGAAGGGACACATATAAGAGGCACTGAAGCTTTCTTT.

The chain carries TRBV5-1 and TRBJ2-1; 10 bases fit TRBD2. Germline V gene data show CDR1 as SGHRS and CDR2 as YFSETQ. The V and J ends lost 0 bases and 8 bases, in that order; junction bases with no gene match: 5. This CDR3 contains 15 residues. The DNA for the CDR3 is TGCGCCAGCAGCTTGGGTAGCGGGGGGTTCGATGAGCAGTTCTTC. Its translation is CASSLGSGGFDEQFF.

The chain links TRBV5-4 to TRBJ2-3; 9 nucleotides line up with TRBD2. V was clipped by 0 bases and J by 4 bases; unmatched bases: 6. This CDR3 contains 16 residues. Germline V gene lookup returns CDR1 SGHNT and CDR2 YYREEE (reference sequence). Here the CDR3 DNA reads TGTGCCAGCAGCTTGGCCGCGGGGGGGTCTTCAGATACGCAGTATTTT. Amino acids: CASSLAAGGSSDTQYF.

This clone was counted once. The CDR3 protein is CAGGTNYNEQFF. CDR3 DNA sequence: TGTGCAGGCGGGACTAACTACAATGAGCAGTTCTTC. The J gene is TRBJ2-1, the V gene TRBV12-3 or TRBV12-4; 7 nucleotides agree with TRBD2. This CDR3 comprises 12 residues.

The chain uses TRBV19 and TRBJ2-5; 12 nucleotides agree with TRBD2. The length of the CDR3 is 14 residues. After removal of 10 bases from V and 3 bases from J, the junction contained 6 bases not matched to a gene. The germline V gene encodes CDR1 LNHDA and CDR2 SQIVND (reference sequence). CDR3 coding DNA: TGTGCCATCTCGACTAGCGGGGGTGAAGAGACCCAGTACTTC. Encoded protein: CAISTSGGEETQYF.